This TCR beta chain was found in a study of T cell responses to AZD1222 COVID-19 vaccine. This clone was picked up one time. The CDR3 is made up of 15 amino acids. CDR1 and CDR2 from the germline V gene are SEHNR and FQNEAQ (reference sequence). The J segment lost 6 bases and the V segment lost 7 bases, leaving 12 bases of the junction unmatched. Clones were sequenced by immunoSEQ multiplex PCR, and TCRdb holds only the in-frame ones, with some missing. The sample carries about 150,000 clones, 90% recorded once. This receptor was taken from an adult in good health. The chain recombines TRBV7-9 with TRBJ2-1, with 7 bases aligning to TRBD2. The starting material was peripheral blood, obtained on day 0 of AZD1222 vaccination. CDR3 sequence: CASTPVAGEGNEQFF. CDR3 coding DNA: TGTGCCAGCACCCCGGTGGCGGGAGAGGGCAATGAGCAGTTCTTC.